This entry describes one T cell receptor beta chain. Antigen unknown. PCR used 60 Vbeta primers and 13 Jbeta primers. As processed by the authors: Around 76 million unique TCR beta chains, 9 million to 14 million shared, were counted in a later analysis. Assay: immunoSEQ multiplex PCR; the TCRdb copy retains only in-frame clones and omits some. D and trimming were read from the DNA, whereas the V and J calls and clone size are those reported in that table. Of some 110,000 clones detected, around 61% appear once; the ten largest clones hold 2.2%. The record originates from a study of cytomegalovirus exposure and HLA in healthy donors. Notes on the study in general: Reports indicate that TCR beta sequences accurately predicted the HLA-A and HLA-B alleles of most subjects. The authors considered a cluster of highly shared sequence variants likely to be a sequencing artifact.

Germline-derived CDR1 and CDR2 are SGDLS and YYNGEE. V shed 3 bases and J 4 bases; nucleotides not matched to a gene: 4. This CDR3 contains 13 residues. This chain links TRBV9 with TRBJ2-7, with 7 bases lining up with TRBD1. The sequenced sample was PBMCs. The TCR comes from a woman aged 25-40 years in good health and CMV-seronegative. The CDR3 loop reads CASSGQGTYEQYF. The CDR3 nucleotides read TGTGCCAGCAGCGGACAGGGTACTTACGAGCAGTACTTC. Full variable domain (outside the CDR3, taken from reference TRBV9 and TRBJ2-7): DSGVTQTPKHLITATGQRVTLRCSPRSGDLSVYWYQQSLDQGLQFLIQYYNGEERAKGNILERFSAQQFPDLHSELNLSSLELGDSALYFCASSGQGTYEQYFGPGTRLTVT.